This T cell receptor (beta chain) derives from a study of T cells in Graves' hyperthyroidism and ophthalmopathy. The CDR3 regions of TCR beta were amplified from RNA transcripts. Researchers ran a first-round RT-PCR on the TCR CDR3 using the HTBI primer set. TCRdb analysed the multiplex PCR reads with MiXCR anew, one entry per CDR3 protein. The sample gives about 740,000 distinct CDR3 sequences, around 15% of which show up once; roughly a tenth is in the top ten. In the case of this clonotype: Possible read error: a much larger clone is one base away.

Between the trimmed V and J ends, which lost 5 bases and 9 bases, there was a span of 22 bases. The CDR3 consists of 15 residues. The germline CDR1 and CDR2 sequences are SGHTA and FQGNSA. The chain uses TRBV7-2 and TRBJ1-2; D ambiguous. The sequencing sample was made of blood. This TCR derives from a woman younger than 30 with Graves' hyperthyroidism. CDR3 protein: CASSRRSGPGKSYTF. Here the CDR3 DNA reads TGTGCCAGCAGCAGACGCTCGGGTCCCGGAAAAAGCTACACCTTC.